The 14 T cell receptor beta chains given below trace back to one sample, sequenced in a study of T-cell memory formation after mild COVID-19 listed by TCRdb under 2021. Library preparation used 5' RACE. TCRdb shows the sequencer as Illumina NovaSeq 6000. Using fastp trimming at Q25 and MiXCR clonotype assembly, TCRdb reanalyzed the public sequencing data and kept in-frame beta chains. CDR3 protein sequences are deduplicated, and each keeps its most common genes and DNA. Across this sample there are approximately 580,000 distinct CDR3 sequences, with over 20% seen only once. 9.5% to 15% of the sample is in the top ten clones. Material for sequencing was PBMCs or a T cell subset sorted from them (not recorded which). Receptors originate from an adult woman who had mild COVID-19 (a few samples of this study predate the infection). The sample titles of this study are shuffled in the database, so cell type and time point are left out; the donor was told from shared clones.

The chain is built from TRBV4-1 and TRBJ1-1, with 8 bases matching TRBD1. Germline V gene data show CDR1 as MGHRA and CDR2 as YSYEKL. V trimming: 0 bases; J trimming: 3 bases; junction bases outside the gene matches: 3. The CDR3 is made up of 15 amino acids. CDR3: CASSQEATGDTEAFF. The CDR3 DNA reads TGCGCCAGCAGCCAAGAAGCGACAGGGGACACTGAAGCTTTCTTT.

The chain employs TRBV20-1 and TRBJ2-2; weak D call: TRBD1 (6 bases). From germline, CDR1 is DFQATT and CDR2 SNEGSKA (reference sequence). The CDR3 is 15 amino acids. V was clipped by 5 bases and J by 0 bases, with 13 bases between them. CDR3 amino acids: CSAFPQGTNTGELFF. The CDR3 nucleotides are TGCAGTGCTTTCCCGCAGGGGACGAACACCGGGGAGCTGTTTTTT.

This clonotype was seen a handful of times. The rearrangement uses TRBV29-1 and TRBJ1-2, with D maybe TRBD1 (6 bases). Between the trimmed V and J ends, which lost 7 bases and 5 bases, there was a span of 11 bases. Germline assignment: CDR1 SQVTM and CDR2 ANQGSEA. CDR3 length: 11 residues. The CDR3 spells CSAGDTYGYTF. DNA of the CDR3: TGCAGCGCTGGGGACACGTATGGCTACACCTTC.

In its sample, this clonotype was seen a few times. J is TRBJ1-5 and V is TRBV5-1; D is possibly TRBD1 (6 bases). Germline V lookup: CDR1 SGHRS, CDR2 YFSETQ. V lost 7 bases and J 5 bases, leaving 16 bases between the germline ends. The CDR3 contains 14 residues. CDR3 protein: CASEGTGLDQPQHF. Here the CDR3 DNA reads TGCGCCAGCGAAGGCACAGGGCTGGATCAGCCCCAGCATTTT. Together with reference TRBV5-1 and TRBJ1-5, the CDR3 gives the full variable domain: KAGVTQTPRYLIKTRGQQVTLSCSPISGHRSVSWYQQTPGQGLQFLFEYFSETQRNKGNFPGRFSGRQFSNSRSEMNVSTLELGDSALYLCASEGTGLDQPQHFGDGTRLSIL.

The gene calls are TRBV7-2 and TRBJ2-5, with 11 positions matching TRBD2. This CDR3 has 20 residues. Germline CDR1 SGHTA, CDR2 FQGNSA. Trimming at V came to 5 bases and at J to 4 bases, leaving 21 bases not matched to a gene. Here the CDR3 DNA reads TGTGCCAGCAGCCACAGGCAGGGTGTCGGACTAGCGGGTGGTAGAGAGACCCAGTACTTC. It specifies CASSHRQGVGLAGGRETQYF.

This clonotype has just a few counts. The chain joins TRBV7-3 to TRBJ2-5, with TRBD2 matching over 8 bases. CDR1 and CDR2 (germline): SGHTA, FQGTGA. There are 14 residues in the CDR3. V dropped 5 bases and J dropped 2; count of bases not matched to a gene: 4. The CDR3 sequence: CASSPGGLQETQYF. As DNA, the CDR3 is TGTGCCAGCAGCCCGGGGGGGTTGCAAGAGACCCAGTACTTC.

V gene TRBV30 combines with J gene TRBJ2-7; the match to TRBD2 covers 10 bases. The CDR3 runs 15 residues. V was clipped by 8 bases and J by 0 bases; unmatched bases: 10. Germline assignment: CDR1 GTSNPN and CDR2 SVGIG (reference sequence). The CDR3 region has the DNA TGTGCCCACAGCGGGGGGGCAACGAGCTCCTACGAGCAGTACTTC. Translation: CAHSGGATSSYEQYF. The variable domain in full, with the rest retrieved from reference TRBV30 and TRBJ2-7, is SQTIHQWPATLVQPVGSPLSLECTVEGTSNPNLYWYRQAAGRGLQLLFYSVGIGQISSEVPQNLSASRPQDRQFILSSKKLLLSDSGFYLCAHSGGATSSYEQYFGPGTRLTVT.

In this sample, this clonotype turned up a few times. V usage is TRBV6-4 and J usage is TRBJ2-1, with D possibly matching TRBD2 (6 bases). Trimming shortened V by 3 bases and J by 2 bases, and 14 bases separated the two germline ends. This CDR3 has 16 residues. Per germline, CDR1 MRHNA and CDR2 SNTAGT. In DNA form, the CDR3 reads TGTGCCAGCAGTGAATGGGCTAGCGCCGCCTACAATGAGCAGTTCTTC. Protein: CASSEWASAAYNEQFF.

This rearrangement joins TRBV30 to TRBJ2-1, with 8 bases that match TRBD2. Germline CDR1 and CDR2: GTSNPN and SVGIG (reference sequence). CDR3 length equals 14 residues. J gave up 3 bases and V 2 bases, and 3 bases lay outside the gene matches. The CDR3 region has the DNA TGTGCCTGGAGTCGAAGCGGGGGCTACAATGAGCAGTTCTTC. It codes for CAWSRSGGYNEQFF.

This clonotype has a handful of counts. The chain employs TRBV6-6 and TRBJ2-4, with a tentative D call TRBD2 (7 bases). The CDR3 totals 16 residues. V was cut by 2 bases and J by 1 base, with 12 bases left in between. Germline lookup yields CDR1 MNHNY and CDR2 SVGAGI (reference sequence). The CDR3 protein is CASSYGRGGAKNIQYF. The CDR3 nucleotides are TGTGCCAGCAGTTACGGGAGGGGGGGGGCCAAAAACATTCAGTACTTC.

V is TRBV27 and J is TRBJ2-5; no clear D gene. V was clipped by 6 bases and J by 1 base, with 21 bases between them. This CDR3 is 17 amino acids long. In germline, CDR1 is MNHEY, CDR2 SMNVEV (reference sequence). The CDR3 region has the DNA TGTGCCAGCAGCAAAGGCCCCCCGCCGGGCCTCCAAGAGACCCAGTACTTC. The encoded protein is CASSKGPPPGLQETQYF.

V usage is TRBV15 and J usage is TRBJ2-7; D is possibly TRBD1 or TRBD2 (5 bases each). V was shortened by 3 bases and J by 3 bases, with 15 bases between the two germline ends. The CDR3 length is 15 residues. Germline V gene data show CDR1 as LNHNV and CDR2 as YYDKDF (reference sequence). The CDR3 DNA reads TGTGCCACCAGCAGGGAACCGGGACGGTACTACGAGCAGTACTTC. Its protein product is CATSREPGRYYEQYF.

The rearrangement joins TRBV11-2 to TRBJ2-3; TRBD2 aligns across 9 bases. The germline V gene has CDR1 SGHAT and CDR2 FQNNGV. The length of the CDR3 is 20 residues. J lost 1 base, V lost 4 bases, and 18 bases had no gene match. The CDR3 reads CASSSSRWREGRGGTDTQYF. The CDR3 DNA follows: TGTGCCAGCAGCTCTTCTAGGTGGCGGGAGGGCCGGGGAGGCACAGATACGCAGTATTTT.

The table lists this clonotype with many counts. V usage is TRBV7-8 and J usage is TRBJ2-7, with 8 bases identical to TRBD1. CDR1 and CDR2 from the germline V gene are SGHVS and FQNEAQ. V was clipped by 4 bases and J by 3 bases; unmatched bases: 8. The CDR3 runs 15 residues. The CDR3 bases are TGTGCCAGCAGCTCGTCCGGGACAGGTGACTACGAGCAGTACTTC. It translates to CASSSSGTGDYEQYF. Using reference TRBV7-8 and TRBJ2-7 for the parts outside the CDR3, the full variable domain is GAGVSQSPRYKVAKRGQDVALRCDPISGHVSLFWYQQALGQGPEFLTYFQNEAQLDKSGLPSDRFFAERPEGSVSTLKIQRTQQEDSAVYLCASSSSGTGDYEQYFGPGTRLTVT.